These 18 T cell receptor beta chains came from one sample sequenced in a study of early T cells in non-severe SARS-CoV-2 infection. One entry per CDR3 protein, called by TCRdb with MiXCR from the 5' RACE reads. In the table there are roughly 23,000 distinct CDR3 sequences, roughly 3.5% of which are singletons. The sample was whole blood. These receptor sequences come from an adult who was a healthcare worker with PCR-confirmed SARS-CoV-2 infection or an uninfected control (not recorded which).

In this sample, this clonotype turned up many times. This chain joins TRBV11-1 and TRBJ2-7; perhaps TRBD1 as D (5 bases). The CDR3 has 15 residues. The V and J ends lost 1 base and 5 bases respectively, with 15 bases between them. The V gene's germline CDR1 is SGHAT and CDR2 FQDESV (reference sequence). The CDR3 DNA reads as TGTGCCAGCAGCTTAGAGGAAGGACAATTGCACGAGCAGTACTTC. Encoded protein: CASSLEEGQLHEQYF.

This clonotype has at least ten counts. This chain links TRBV11-2 with TRBJ2-7; D is perhaps TRBD1 (6 bases). In germline, CDR1 is SGHAT, CDR2 FQNNGV. Trimming removed 5 bases from V and 7 bases from J, with 18 bases in between. CDR3 length: 14 amino acids. CDR3 in amino acids: CASSEVQGRDEQYF. CDR3 sequence (DNA): TGTGCCAGCAGCGAAGTACAGGGTCGGGATGAGCAGTACTTC.

This clonotype was counted many times. The genes are TRBV7-2 and TRBJ2-4; 7 bases map to TRBD1. Germline V gene lookup returns CDR1 SGHTA and CDR2 FQGNSA. The CDR3 totals 15 residues. Unmatched junction bases numbered 8, after V lost 5 bases and J lost 4 bases. The CDR3 spells CASSPRQGLKNIQYF. As DNA, the CDR3 is TGTGCCAGCAGCCCACGACAGGGTTTAAAAAACATTCAGTACTTC.

The chain employs TRBV27 and TRBJ2-7; D is unresolved. Germline lookup yields CDR1 MNHEY and CDR2 SMNVEV (reference sequence). CDR3 length: 14 amino acids. Trimming took 0 bases from V and 1 from J, leaving 7 bases between them. CDR3 nucleotide sequence: TGTGCCAGCAGTTTATCGGACCGTTCCTACGAGCAGTACTTC. Protein product: CASSLSDRSYEQYF.

This CDR3 is CASSRGSGNTIYF. Written as DNA, the CDR3 is TGTGCCAGCAGCAGGGGCTCTGGAAACACCATATATTTT. V usage is TRBV11-3 and J usage is TRBJ1-3, with D maybe TRBD1 (5 bases). The germline V and J ends were trimmed by 5 bases and 0 bases, with 5 bases remaining between them. CDR1 and CDR2 from the germline V gene are SGHNT and YENEEA. This CDR3 has 13 amino acids.

This clonotype was seen at least ten times. The chain recombines TRBV3-1 with TRBJ1-1, with D perhaps matching TRBD1 (6 bases). The germline CDR1 and CDR2 sequences are LGHDT and YNNKEL (reference sequence). The CDR3 runs 16 residues. Trimming removed 2 bases from V and 4 bases from J, with 17 bases in between. CDR3 residues: CASSQSQAGAITEAFF. CDR3 bases: TGTGCCAGCAGCCAATCCCAGGCAGGGGCTATCACTGAAGCTTTCTTT.

This clonotype was observed at least ten times. The V and J genes are TRBV6-2 or TRBV6-3 and TRBJ1-1; weak D call: TRBD1 (5 bases). The germline gives CDR1 MNHEY, CDR2 SVGEGT. The CDR3 totals 11 residues. The germline V and J ends were trimmed by 7 bases and 4 bases, with 7 bases remaining between them. The CDR3 spells CASTQGTEAFF. CDR3 DNA sequence: TGTGCCAGCACCCAGGGCACTGAAGCTTTCTTT.

The V and J genes are TRBV28 and TRBJ2-7; either TRBD1 or TRBD2 may supply D (5 bases each). With 6 bases removed from V and 0 bases from J, the gap between germline ends came to 15 bases. Germline loops: CDR1 MDHEN, CDR2 SYDVKM. The CDR3 has 15 amino acids. DNA for the CDR3: TGTGCCAGCAGACCGGGGCACATGAGCTCCTACGAGCAGTACTTC. It codes for CASRPGHMSSYEQYF.

This clonotype was recorded at least ten times. The genes are TRBV12-3 or TRBV12-4 and TRBJ1-1; D perhaps matches TRBD1 (6 bases). Trimming removed 2 bases from V and 10 bases from J, with 8 bases in between. The CDR3 totals 11 residues. This CDR3 is CASSLKGGAFF. The CDR3 DNA sequence: TGTGCCAGCAGTTTAAAGGGGGGAGCTTTCTTT.

This clonotype was counted many times. The genes are TRBV20-1 and TRBJ2-1; 8 nucleotides match TRBD2. The V and J ends lost 1 base and 5 bases, in that order; junction bases with no gene match: 1. The CDR3 is 13 amino acids. Germline V gene lookup returns CDR1 DFQATT and CDR2 SNEGSKA (reference sequence). For the CDR3, the DNA is TGCAGTGCTAGAGTACTAGCGGACAATGAGCAGTTCTTC. It codes for CSARVLADNEQFF.

Ten or more counts support this clonotype. The CDR3 coding sequence is TGTGCCAGTAGTTCGGATGACGAGACCCAGTACTTC. It codes for CASSSDDETQYF. The rearrangement uses TRBV19 and TRBJ2-5; no firm D call. V lost 5 bases and J lost 5, with 9 bases in between. The CDR3 is made up of 12 amino acids. CDR1 is LNHDA, CDR2 SQIVND, per germline (reference sequence).

This clonotype was counted ten times or more. V is TRBV6-2 or TRBV6-3 and J is TRBJ2-7, with D tentatively TRBD2 (5 bases). CDR1 is MNHEY and CDR2 is SVGEGT in the germline V gene. CDR3 length: 12 amino acids. Between the trimmed V and J ends, which lost 6 bases and 5 bases, there was a span of 11 bases. CDR3 DNA sequence: TGTGCCAGCAGCGGGGAGAGGGACGAGCAGTACTTC. The encoded protein is CASSGERDEQYF.

This clonotype was found many times. The chain couples TRBV28 to TRBJ1-3; 8 nucleotides line up with TRBD1. The CDR3 totals 17 residues. Germline V gene lookup returns CDR1 MDHEN and CDR2 SYDVKM. With 1 base clipped from V and 0 bases from J, the junction kept 5 bases outside the gene matches. The CDR3 DNA reads TGTGCCAGCAGTTTATCTGTCACAGGGGGCTCTGGAAACACCATATATTTT. Residues: CASSLSVTGGSGNTIYF.

This clonotype was seen more than once but under ten times. This chain connects TRBV11-3 to TRBJ2-2, with 10 bases identical to TRBD2. Losses at the gene ends were 1 base for V and 5 bases for J; bases not matched to a gene: 7. Germline loops: CDR1 SGHNT, CDR2 YENEEA. The CDR3 loop spans 17 amino acids. This CDR3 reads CASSLAGLAGVTGELFF. The DNA of the CDR3 is TGTGCCAGCAGCTTAGCAGGTCTAGCGGGAGTAACCGGGGAGCTGTTTTTT.

The table lists this clonotype with many counts. This chain connects TRBV7-3 to TRBJ2-1; the match to TRBD1 covers 10 bases. CDR1 and CDR2 (germline): SGHTA, FQGTGA. With V trimmed by 5 bases and J by 7 bases, 8 bases remained unmatched. CDR3 size: 15 residues. In DNA form, the CDR3 reads TGTGCCAGCAGCCCCGGACAGGGGGTGAGAAATGAGCAGTTCTTC. Its protein is CASSPGQGVRNEQFF.

This clonotype was found many times. The chain employs TRBV11-3 and TRBJ2-5, with D possibly TRBD2 on 7 matching bases. Trimming left V 1 base short and J 1 base short, with 19 bases between. This CDR3 is built from 18 residues. CDR1 SGHNT and CDR2 YENEEA come from the germline V gene. This CDR3 is CASSLVVWRGRLQETQYF. CDR3 nucleotide sequence: TGTGCCAGCAGCTTAGTAGTTTGGCGGGGGCGACTCCAAGAGACCCAGTACTTC. Full variable domain (remainder filled in from reference TRBV11-3 and TRBJ2-5): EAGVVQSPRYKIIEKKQPVAFWCNPISGHNTLYWYLQNLGQGPELLIRYENEEAVDDSQLPKDRFSAERLKGVDSTLKIQPAELGDSAVYLCASSLVVWRGRLQETQYFGPGTRLLVL.

This clonotype was observed at least ten times. The V and J genes are TRBV11-3 and TRBJ1-1; perhaps TRBD1 as D (5 bases). Germline V gives CDR1 SGHNT, CDR2 YENEEA. There are 15 residues in the CDR3. The V gene lost 0 bases and the J gene lost 6 bases, with 14 bases spanning the gap. Here the CDR3 reads CASSLDSSGGAEAFF. The CDR3 region has the DNA TGTGCCAGCAGCTTAGATTCCTCCGGAGGGGCTGAAGCTTTCTTT.

This clonotype was counted ten times or more. The chain employs TRBV29-1 and TRBJ2-1, with D tentatively TRBD1 (5 bases). The germline V gene encodes CDR1 SQVTM and CDR2 ANQGSEA. V gave up 6 bases and J gave up 0 bases, with 12 bases separating them. CDR3 length equals 14 residues. CDR3 loop: CSVPDSFSYNEQFF. As DNA, the CDR3 is TGCAGCGTCCCTGACAGTTTCTCCTACAATGAGCAGTTCTTC.